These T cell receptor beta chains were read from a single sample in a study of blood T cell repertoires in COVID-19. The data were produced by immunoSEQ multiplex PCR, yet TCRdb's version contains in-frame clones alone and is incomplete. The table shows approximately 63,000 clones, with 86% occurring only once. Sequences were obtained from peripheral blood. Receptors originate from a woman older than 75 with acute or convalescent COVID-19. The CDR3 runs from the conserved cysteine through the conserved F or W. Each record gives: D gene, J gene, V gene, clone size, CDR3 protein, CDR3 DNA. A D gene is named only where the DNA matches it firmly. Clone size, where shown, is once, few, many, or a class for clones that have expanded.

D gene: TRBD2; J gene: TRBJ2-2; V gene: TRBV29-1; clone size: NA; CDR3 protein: CSAAPTSSDGELFF; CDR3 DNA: TGCAGCGCCGCCCCGACTAGCTCGGACGGGGAGCTGTTTTTT
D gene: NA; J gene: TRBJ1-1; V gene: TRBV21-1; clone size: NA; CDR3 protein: CASSSRRQGPRNTEAFF; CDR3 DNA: TGTGCCAGCAGCTCTAGACGGCAGGGCCCGCGGAACACTGAAGCTTTCTTT
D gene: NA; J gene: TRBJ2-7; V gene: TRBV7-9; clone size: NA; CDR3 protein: CASSLRAGVSYEQYF; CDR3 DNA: TGTGCCAGCAGCTTAAGGGCGGGCGTCTCCTACGAGCAGTACTTC
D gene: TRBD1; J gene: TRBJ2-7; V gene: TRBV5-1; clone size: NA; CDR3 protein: CASSAMTGARDEQYF; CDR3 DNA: TGCGCCAGCAGCGCCATGACAGGGGCGAGGGACGAGCAGTACTTC
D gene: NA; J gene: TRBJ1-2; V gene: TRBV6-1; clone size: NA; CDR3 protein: CASSENGLYGYTF; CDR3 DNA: TGTGCCAGCAGTGAGAACGGTCTCTATGGCTACACCTTC
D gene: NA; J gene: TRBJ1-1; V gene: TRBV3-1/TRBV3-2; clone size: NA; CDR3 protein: CASSQDGQSYTEAFF; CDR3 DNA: TGTGCCAGCAGCCAAGATGGACAAAGTTACACTGAAGCTTTCTTT
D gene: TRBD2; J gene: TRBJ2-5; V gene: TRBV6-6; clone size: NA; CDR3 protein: CASSYSRGRGGQTQYF; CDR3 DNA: TGTGCCAGCAGTTACTCTAGGGGCCGGGGGGGCCAGACCCAGTACTTC
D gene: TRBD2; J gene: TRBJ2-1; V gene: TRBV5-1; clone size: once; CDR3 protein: CASSLGAGTSSNEQFF; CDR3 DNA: TGCGCCAGCAGCTTGGGTGCCGGGACTAGCAGCAATGAGCAGTTCTTC
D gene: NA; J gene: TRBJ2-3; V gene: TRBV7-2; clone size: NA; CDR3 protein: CASSPLTPGTDTQYF; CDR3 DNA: TGTGCCAGCAGCCCCTTGACACCAGGCACAGATACGCAGTATTTT
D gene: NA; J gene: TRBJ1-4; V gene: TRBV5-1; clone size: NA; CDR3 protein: CASSLAGGTEKLFF; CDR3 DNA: TGCGCCAGCAGCTTGGCCGGGGGGACAGAAAAACTGTTTTTT
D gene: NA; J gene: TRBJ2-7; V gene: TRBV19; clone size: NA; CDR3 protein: CASSLSHGGPGAGYEQYF; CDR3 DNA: TGTGCCAGTAGTTTGTCCCACGGGGGACCGGGCGCGGGCTACGAGCAGTACTTC
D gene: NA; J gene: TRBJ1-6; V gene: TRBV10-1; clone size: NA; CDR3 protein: CASRSDGPVGTLHF; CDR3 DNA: TGCGCCAGCAGAAGTGACGGCCCAGTCGGGACCCTCCACTTT
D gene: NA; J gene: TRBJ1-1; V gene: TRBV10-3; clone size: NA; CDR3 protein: CAIRASTGGTEAFF; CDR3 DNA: TGTGCCATCAGAGCGTCGACAGGCGGCACTGAAGCTTTCTTT
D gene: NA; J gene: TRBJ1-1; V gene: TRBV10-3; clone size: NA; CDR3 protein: CAISQVEGRGAEAFF; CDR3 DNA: TGTGCCATCTCTCAGGTGGAGGGACGAGGCGCTGAAGCTTTCTTT
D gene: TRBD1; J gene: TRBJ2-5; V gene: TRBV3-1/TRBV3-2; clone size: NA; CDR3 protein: CASSRRDRGREETQYF; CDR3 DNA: TGTGCCAGCAGCCGCCGGGACAGGGGCCGTGAAGAGACCCAGTACTTC
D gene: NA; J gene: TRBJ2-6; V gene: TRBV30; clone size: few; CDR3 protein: CACNVAGIRTRSGANVLTF; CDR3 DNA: TGTGCCTGTAACGTTGCGGGGATTCGGACCCGCTCTGGGGCCAACGTCCTGACTTTC
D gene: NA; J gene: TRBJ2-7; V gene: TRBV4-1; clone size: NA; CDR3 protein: CASSQGPLVLYEQYF; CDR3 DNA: TGCGCCAGCAGCCAAGGACCCCTAGTCCTCTACGAGCAGTACTTC
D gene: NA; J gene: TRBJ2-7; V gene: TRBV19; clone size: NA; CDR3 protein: CASSTRTTSYEQYF; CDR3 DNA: TGTGCCAGTAGTACCAGAACTACCTCCTACGAGCAGTACTTC
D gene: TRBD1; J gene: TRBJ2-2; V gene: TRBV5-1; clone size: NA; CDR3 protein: CASKTGSLTGELFF; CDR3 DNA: TGCGCCAGCAAGACAGGGTCCCTTACCGGGGAGCTGTTTTTT
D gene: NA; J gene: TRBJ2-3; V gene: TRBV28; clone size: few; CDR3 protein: CASSFSGGWDTQYF; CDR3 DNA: TGTGCCAGCAGTTTTTCCGGGGGTTGGGATACGCAGTATTTT